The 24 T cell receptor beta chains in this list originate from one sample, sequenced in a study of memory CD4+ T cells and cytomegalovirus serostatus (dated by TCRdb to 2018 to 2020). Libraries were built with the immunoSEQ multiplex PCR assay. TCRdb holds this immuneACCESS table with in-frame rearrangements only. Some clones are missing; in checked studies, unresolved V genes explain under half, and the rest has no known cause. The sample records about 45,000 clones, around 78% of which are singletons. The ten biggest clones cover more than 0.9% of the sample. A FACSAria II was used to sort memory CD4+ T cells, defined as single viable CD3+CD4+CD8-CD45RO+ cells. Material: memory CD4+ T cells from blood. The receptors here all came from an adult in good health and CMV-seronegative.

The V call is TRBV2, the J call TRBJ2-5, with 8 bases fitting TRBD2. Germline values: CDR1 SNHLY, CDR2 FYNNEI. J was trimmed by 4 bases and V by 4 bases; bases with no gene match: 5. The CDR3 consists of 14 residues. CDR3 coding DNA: TGTGCCAGCAGTGCCGGGGGGGAGAGAGAGACCCAGTACTTC. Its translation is CASSAGGERETQYF.

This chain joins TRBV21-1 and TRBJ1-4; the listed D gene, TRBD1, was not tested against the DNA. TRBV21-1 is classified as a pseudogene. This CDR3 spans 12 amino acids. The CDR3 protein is CASSGTERKTVF. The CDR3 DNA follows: TGTGCCAGCAGCGGGACAGAACGAAAAACTGTTTTT.

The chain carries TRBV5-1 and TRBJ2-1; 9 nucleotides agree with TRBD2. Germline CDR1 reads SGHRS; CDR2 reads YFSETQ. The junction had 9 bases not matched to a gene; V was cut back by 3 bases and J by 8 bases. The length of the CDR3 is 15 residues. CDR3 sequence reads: CASSSGGGASDEQFF. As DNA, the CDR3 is TGCGCCAGCAGCTCCGGCGGGGGGGCCTCTGATGAGCAGTTCTTC. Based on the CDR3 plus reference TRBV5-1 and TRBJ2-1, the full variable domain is KAGVTQTPRYLIKTRGQQVTLSCSPISGHRSVSWYQQTPGQGLQFLFEYFSETQRNKGNFPGRFSGRQFSNSRSEMNVSTLELGDSALYLCASSSGGGASDEQFFGPGTRLTVL.

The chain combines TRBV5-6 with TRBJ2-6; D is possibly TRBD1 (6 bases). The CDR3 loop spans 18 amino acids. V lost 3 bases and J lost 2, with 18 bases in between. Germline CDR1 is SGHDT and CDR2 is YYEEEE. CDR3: CASSYLGGWTTGANVLTF. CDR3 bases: TGTGCCAGCAGCTACCTAGGGGGTTGGACGACTGGGGCCAACGTCCTGACTTTC. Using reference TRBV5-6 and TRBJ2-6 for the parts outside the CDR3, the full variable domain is DAGVTQSPTHLIKTRGQQVTLRCSPKSGHDTVSWYQQALGQGPQFIFQYYEEEERQRGNFPDRFSGHQFPNYSSELNVNALLLGDSALYLCASSYLGGWTTGANVLTFGAGSRLTVL.

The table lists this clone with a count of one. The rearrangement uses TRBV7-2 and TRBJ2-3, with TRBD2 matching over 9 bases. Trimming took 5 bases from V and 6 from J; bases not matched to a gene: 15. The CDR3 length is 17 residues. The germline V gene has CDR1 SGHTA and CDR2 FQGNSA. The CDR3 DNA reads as TGTGCCAGCAGCCCCGGGCCTGGTGCGGGGGGGTGGGATACGCAGTATTTT. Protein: CASSPGPGAGGWDTQYF.

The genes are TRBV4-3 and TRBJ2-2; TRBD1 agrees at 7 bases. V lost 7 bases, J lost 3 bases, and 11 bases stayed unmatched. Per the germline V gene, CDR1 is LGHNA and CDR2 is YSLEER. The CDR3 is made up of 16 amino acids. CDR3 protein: CASTSRQGWDTGELFF. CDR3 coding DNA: TGCGCCAGCACCTCAAGACAGGGCTGGGACACCGGGGAGCTGTTTTTT.

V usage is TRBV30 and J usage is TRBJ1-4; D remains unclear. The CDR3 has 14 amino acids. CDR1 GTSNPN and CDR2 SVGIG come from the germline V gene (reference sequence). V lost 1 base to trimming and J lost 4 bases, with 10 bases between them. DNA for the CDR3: TGTGCCTGGAGTGGTGGTTTCGATAATGAAAAACTGTTTTTT. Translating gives CAWSGGFDNEKLFF.

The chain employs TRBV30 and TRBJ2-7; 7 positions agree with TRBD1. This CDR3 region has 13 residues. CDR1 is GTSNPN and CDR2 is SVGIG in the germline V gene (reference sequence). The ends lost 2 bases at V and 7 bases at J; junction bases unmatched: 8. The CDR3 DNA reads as TGTGCCTGGAGTCATGTGAGGGGGCGGGAGCAGTACTTC. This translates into CAWSHVRGREQYF.

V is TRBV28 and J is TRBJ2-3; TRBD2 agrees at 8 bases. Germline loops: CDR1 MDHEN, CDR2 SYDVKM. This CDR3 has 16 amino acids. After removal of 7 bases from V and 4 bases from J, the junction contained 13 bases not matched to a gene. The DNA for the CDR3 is TGTGCCAGCATTGGAGTCCCGGGGGGGCGGTCAGATACGCAGTATTTT. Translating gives CASIGVPGGRSDTQYF.

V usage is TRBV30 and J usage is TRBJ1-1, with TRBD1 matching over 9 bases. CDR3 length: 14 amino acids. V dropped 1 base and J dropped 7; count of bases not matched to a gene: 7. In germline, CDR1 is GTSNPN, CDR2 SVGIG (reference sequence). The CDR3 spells CAWSGGTGTLEAFF. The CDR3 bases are TGTGCCTGGAGTGGAGGGACAGGGACCCTTGAAGCTTTCTTT.

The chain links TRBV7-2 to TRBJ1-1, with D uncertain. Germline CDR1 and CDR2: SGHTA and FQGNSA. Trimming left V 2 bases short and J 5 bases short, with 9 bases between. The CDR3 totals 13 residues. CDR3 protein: CASSLSVRTEAFF. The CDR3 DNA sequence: TGTGCCAGCAGCTTATCGGTCAGGACTGAAGCTTTCTTT.

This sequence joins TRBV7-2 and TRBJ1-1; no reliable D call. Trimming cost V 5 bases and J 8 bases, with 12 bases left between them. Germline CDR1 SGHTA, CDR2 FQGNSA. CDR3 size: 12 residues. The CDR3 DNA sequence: TGTGCCAGCAGCGTCCAAGCCTGGGAAGCTTTCTTT. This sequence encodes CASSVQAWEAFF. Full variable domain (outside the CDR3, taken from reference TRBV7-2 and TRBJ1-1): GAGVSQSPSNKVTEKGKDVELRCDPISGHTALYWYRQSLGQGLEFLIYFQGNSAPDKSGLPSDRFSAERTGGSVSTLTIQRTQQEDSAVYLCASSVQAWEAFFGQGTRLTVV.

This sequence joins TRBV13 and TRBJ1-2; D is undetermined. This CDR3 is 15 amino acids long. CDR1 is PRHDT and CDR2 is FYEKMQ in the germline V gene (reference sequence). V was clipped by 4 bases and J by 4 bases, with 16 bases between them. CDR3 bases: TGTGCCAGCAGCTCTATGACGGGCCTTGGCTATGGCTACACCTTC. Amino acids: CASSSMTGLGYGYTF.

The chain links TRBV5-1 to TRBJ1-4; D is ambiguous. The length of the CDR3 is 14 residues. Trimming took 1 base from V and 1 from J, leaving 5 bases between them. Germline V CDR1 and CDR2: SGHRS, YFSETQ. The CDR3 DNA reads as TGCGCCAGCAGCTTGTGGGGAACTAATGAAAAACTGTTTTTT. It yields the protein CASSLWGTNEKLFF.

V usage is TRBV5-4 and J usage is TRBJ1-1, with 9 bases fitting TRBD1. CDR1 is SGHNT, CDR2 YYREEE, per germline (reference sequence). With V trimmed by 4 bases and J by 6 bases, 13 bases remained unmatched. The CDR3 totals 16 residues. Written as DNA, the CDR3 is TGTGCCAGCAGCGCACCGGGACAGGGAGAGATGGCTGAAGCTTTCTTT. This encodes CASSAPGQGEMAEAFF.

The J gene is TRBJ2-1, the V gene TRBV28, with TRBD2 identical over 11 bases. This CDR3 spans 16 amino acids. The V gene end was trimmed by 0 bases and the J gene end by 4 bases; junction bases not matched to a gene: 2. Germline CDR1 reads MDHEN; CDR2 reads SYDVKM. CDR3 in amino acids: CASSLWTSGVYNEQFF. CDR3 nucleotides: TGTGCCAGCAGTTTATGGACTAGCGGGGTTTACAATGAGCAGTTCTTC.

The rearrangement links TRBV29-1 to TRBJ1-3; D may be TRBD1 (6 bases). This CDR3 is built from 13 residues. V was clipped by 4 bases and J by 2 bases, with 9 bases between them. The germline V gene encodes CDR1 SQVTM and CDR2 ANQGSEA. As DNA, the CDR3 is TGCAGCGTTGGGGGGGGCGCTGGAAACACCATATATTTT. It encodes CSVGGGAGNTIYF.

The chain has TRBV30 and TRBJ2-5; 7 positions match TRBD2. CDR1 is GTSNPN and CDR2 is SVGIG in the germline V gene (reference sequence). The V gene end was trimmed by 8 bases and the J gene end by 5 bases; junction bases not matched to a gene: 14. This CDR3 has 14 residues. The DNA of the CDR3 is TGTGCCGGTCGTCGGGGTAACGGGGGGGAGACCCAGTACTTC. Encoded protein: CAGRRGNGGETQYF. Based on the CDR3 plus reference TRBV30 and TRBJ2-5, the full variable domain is SQTIHQWPATLVQPVGSPLSLECTVEGTSNPNLYWYRQAAGRGLQLLFYSVGIGQISSEVPQNLSASRPQDRQFILSSKKLLLSDSGFYLCAGRRGNGGETQYFGPGTRLLVL.

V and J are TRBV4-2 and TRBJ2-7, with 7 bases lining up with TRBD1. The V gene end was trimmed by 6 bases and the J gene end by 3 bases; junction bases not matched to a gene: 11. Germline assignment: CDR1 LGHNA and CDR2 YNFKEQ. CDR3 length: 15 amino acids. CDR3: CASRPSGTAFYEQYF. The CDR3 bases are TGTGCCAGCAGGCCATCCGGGACAGCCTTCTACGAGCAGTACTTC.

CDR3 residues: CASSQNHHSGELFF. The CDR3 DNA is TGCGCCAGCAGCCAAAACCATCATTCCGGGGAGCTGTTTTTT. The genes are TRBV4-3 and TRBJ2-2; D not certain. Trimming shortened V by 2 bases and J by 6 bases, and 10 bases separated the two germline ends. The CDR3 is made up of 14 amino acids. Germline V lookup: CDR1 LGHNA, CDR2 YSLEER.

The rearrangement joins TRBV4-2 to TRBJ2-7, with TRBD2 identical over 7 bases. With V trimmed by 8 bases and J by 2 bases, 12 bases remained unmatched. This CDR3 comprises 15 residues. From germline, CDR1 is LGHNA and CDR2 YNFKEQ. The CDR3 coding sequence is TGTGCCAGCGGAAAGGTCGGGGAGGGGACCTACGAGCAGTACTTC. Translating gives CASGKVGEGTYEQYF.

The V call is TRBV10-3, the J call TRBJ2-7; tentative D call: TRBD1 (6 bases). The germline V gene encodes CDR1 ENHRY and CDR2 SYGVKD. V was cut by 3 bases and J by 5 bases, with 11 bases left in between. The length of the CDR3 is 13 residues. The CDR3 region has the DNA TGTGCCATCAGTGACTCAGGGGCGGACGAGCAGTACTTC. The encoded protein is CAISDSGADEQYF.

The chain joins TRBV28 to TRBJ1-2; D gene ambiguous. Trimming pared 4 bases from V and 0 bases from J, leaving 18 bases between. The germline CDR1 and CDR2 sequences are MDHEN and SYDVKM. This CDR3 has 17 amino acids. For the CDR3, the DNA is TGTGCCAGCAGTTCTATAAGGGATTGGCGAGCTAACTATGGCTACACCTTC. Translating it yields CASSSIRDWRANYGYTF.

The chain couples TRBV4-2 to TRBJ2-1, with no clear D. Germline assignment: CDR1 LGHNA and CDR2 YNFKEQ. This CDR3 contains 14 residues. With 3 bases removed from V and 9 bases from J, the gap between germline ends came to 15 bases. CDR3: CASSHATPWGEQFF. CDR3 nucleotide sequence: TGTGCCAGCAGCCATGCGACTCCTTGGGGTGAGCAGTTCTTC.